The 17 T cell receptor beta chains in this list originate from one sample, sequenced in a study of blood T cell repertoires in COVID-19. Profiled with immunoSEQ multiplex PCR; TCRdb holds only in-frame clones, not every one. The sample has 150,000 to 200,000 clones, less than 90% seen once; the top ten hold approximately 8%. The material sequenced was peripheral blood. Every receptor here comes from a woman aged 70 to 79 with COVID-19, enrolled during active disease.

The chain carries TRBV5-1 and TRBJ1-1; 7 bases are shared with TRBD1. After removal of 4 bases from V and 2 bases from J, the junction contained 8 bases not matched to a gene. Germline-derived CDR1 and CDR2 are SGHRS and YFSETQ. This CDR3 is 15 amino acids long. Written as DNA, the CDR3 is TGCGCCAGCAGCAAGCCCGGGACAGCTAACACTGAAGCTTTCTTT. This encodes CASSKPGTANTEAFF.

The chain recombines TRBV2 with TRBJ2-3; 11 bases are a match to TRBD2. The length of the CDR3 is 16 residues. V dropped 6 bases and J dropped 0; count of bases not matched to a gene: 5. Germline V gene lookup returns CDR1 SNHLY and CDR2 FYNNEI. The CDR3 nucleotides are TGTGCCAGCAGGGGGGGACTAGCGGCTAGCACAGATACGCAGTATTTT. The encoded protein is CASRGGLAASTDTQYF. The full variable domain, its missing parts supplied by reference TRBV2 and TRBJ2-3, is EPEVTQTPSHQVTQMGQEVILRCVPISNHLYFYWYRQILGQKVEFLVSFYNNEISEKSEIFDDQFSVERPDGSNFTLKIRSTKLEDSAMYFCASRGGLAASTDTQYFGPGTRLTVL.

The V gene is TRBV9, the J gene TRBJ2-1; no clear D gene. Germline CDR1 and CDR2: SGDLS and YYNGEE. This CDR3 comprises 16 residues. Trimming shortened V by 0 bases and J by 0 bases, and 10 bases separated the two germline ends. The CDR3 DNA is TGTGCCAGCAGCGTAGGCGGCGCTAGCTCCTACAATGAGCAGTTCTTC. It translates to CASSVGGASSYNEQFF.

This chain uses TRBV19 with TRBJ2-5, with 9 positions matching TRBD2. The ends lost 1 base at V and 4 bases at J; junction bases unmatched: 7. The CDR3 contains 16 residues. The germline V gene has CDR1 LNHDA and CDR2 SQIVND (reference sequence). CDR3 region: CASSIVGAGGGETQYF. The CDR3 DNA follows: TGTGCCAGTAGTATAGTCGGCGCGGGAGGGGGAGAGACCCAGTACTTC.

The V call is TRBV7-7, the J call TRBJ1-5; 7 bases line up with TRBD1. There are 16 residues in the CDR3. V shed 5 bases, J shed 0 bases, and the junction held 7 bases outside the gene matches. Germline assignment: CDR1 SSHAT and CDR2 FNYEAQ (reference sequence). CDR3 bases: TGTGCCAGCAGCCAAGGGACAGCTTATAGCAATCAGCCCCAGCATTTT. Amino acids: CASSQGTAYSNQPQHF.

The CDR3 DNA sequence: TGTGCCAGCAGTTTATCCCCGACAGTGAACACTGAAGCTTTCTTT. Protein: CASSLSPTVNTEAFF. The rearrangement links TRBV27 to TRBJ1-1; D may be TRBD1 (5 bases). The germline V gene has CDR1 MNHEY and CDR2 SMNVEV (reference sequence). This CDR3 spans 15 amino acids. Trimming took off 0 bases at V and 0 bases at J, with 8 bases between the two ends.

The chain links TRBV28 to TRBJ2-5; D not certain. Germline values: CDR1 MDHEN, CDR2 SYDVKM. V lost 8 bases, J lost 2 bases, and 12 bases lay in between. The length of the CDR3 is 13 residues. The CDR3 here is CASRRRAQETQYF. The CDR3 nucleotides are TGTGCCAGCCGACGGAGAGCGCAAGAGACCCAGTACTTC.

The chain employs TRBV28 and TRBJ1-2; 9 positions match TRBD1. Trimming cost V 6 bases and J 8 bases; bases outside gene matches: 13. The CDR3 covers 15 residues. Germline CDR1 reads MDHEN; CDR2 reads SYDVKM. CDR3 in amino acids: CASSTYRQGVGGYTF. CDR3 DNA: TGTGCCAGCAGCACATACCGACAGGGGGTGGGCGGCTACACCTTC.

The chain combines TRBV19 with TRBJ2-7, with a tentative D call TRBD1 (6 bases). The CDR3 runs 15 residues. Between the trimmed V and J ends, which lost 3 bases and 3 bases, there was a span of 15 bases. In germline, CDR1 is LNHDA, CDR2 SQIVND (reference sequence). CDR3 coding DNA: TGTGCCAGTAGTATCTCCAACCACAGGGACTACGAGCAGTACTTC. Protein: CASSISNHRDYEQYF.

The gene calls are TRBV15 and TRBJ1-2; D is possibly TRBD1 (5 bases). There are 15 residues in the CDR3. Per the germline V gene, CDR1 is LNHNV and CDR2 is YYDKDF (reference sequence). V was shortened by 0 bases and J by 4 bases, with 12 bases between the two germline ends. CDR3 DNA sequence: TGTGCCACCAGCAGAGAGGGGCGGCCAGGCTATGGCTACACCTTC. Amino acids: CATSREGRPGYGYTF.

The chain has TRBV3-1 (or the pseudogene TRBV3-2) and TRBJ2-2; D is perhaps TRBD2 (5 bases). Trimming took 1 base from V and 0 from J, leaving 12 bases between them. The CDR3 runs to 17 residues. Per germline, CDR1 LGHDT and CDR2 YNNKEL (reference sequence). CDR3 sequence (DNA): TGTGCCAGCAGCCAAGTTTTGCTAGCTACGAACACCGGGGAGCTGTTTTTT. Its translation is CASSQVLLATNTGELFF.

This clone appeared once. The rearrangement links TRBV15 to TRBJ2-7, with D tentatively TRBD2 (6 bases). V lost 2 bases and J lost 0, with 14 bases in between. The CDR3 is 16 amino acids. Per the germline V gene, CDR1 is LNHNV and CDR2 is YYDKDF (reference sequence). CDR3 coding DNA: TGTGCCACCAGCAGATGGCCGGGGGTGACCTCCTACGAGCAGTACTTC. This codes for CATSRWPGVTSYEQYF.

The chain recombines TRBV7-9 with TRBJ1-2; 7 bases are a match to TRBD1. The CDR3 runs 14 residues. J lost 7 bases, V lost 1 base, and 6 bases had no gene match. CDR1 is SEHNR and CDR2 is FQNEAQ in the germline V gene (reference sequence). DNA for the CDR3: TGTGCCAGCAGCTTAGAGGAGGGGGCCCTTGGCTACACCTTC. Translated: CASSLEEGALGYTF.

The chain has TRBV27 and TRBJ2-3, with 11 bases identical to TRBD2. Unmatched junction bases numbered 8, after V lost 11 bases and J lost 1 base. This CDR3 is built from 15 residues. From germline, CDR1 is MNHEY and CDR2 SMNVEV (reference sequence). CDR3 DNA sequence: TGTGCCTGCCGGGGACTAGCGGCAGGCACAGATACGCAGTATTTT. It translates to CACRGLAAGTDTQYF.

This chain uses TRBV11-2 with TRBJ1-4; 7 bases agree with TRBD1. CDR3 length: 15 amino acids. V shed 9 bases, J shed 4 bases, and the junction held 11 bases outside the gene matches. Germline V gene lookup returns CDR1 SGHAT and CDR2 FQNNGV. The CDR3 reads CASGKPGQSNEKLFF. The CDR3 DNA sequence: TGTGCCAGTGGGAAACCGGGACAGAGTAATGAAAAACTGTTTTTT. Full variable domain (missing parts from reference TRBV11-2 and TRBJ1-4): EAGVAQSPRYKIIEKRQSVAFWCNPISGHATLYWYQQILGQGPKLLIQFQNNGVVDDSQLPKDRFSAERLKGVDSTLKIQPAKLEDSAVYLCASGKPGQSNEKLFFGSGTQLSVL.

The chain carries TRBV24-1 and TRBJ1-2; no reliable D call. The V gene lost 5 bases and the J gene lost 2 bases, with 8 bases spanning the gap. CDR3 size: 13 residues. Germline V CDR1 and CDR2: KGHDR, SFDVKD. The CDR3 region is CATSAGGNYGYTF. CDR3 nucleotide sequence: TGTGCCACCAGTGCAGGAGGGAACTATGGCTACACCTTC.

V gene TRBV27 combines with J gene TRBJ2-3; maybe TRBD1 (5 bases). The CDR3 loop spans 12 amino acids. Between the trimmed V and J ends, which lost 2 bases and 6 bases, there was a span of 6 bases. Germline V gene sequence: CDR1 MNHEY, CDR2 SMNVEV (reference sequence). The CDR3 region is CASSLRGDTQYF. DNA of the CDR3: TGTGCCAGCAGTTTAAGGGGTGATACGCAGTATTTT.